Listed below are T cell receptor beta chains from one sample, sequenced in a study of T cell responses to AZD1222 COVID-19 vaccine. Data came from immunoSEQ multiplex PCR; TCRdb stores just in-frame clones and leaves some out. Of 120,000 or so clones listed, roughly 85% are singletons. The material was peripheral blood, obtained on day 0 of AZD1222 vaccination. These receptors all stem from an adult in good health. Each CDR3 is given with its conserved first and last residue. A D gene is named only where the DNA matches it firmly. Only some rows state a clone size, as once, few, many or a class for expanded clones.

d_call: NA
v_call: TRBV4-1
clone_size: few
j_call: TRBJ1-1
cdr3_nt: TGCGCCAGCAGCCAAGATCTATGGGGGACTGAAGCTTTCTTT
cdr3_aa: CASSQDLWGTEAFF

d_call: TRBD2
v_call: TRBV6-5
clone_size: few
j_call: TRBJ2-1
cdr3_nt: TGTGCCAGCAGCTCGCCTGGCACGGGGGGAGATGAGCAGTTCTTC
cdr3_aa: CASSSPGTGGDEQFF

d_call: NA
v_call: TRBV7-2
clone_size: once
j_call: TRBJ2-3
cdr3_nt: TGTGCCAGCAGAGCCACAGATACGCAGTATTTT
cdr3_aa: CASRATDTQYF

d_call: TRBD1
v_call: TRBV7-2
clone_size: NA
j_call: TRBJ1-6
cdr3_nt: TGTGCCAGCAGCCCCGGGACAGGGGCAAACTATAATTCACCCCTCCACTTT
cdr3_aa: CASSPGTGANYNSPLHF

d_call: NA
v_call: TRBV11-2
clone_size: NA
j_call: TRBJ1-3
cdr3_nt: TGTGCCAGCAGCCCTAGCGGAAACACCATATATTTT
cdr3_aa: CASSPSGNTIYF

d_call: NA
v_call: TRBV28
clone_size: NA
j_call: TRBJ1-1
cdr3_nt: TGTGCCAGCAGCACGGGAACTCGTACTGAAGCTTTCTTT
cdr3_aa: CASSTGTRTEAFF

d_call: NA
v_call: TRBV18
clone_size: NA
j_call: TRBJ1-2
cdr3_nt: TGTGCCAGCTCACCCGACCGGGCGTCTTATGGCTACACCTTC
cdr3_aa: CASSPDRASYGYTF

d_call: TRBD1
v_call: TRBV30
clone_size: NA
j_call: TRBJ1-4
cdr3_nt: TGTGCCTGGACCCATGACAGGGGGACTGAAAAACTGTTTTTT
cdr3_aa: CAWTHDRGTEKLFF

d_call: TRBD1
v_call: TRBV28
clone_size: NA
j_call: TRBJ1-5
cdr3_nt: TGTGCCAGCAGTCTAGGGGGACAGGGGGCGAATCAGCCCCAGCATTTT
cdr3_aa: CASSLGGQGANQPQHF

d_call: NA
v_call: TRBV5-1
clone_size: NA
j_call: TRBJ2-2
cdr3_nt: TGCGCCAGCAGCTTTGGTCGGGGGACCGGGGAGCTGTTTTTT
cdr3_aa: CASSFGRGTGELFF

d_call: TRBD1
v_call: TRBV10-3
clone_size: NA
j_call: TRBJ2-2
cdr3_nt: TGTGCCAGTTCAAAGGCAGGGGGAGCCGGGGAGCTGTTTTTT
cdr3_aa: CASSKAGGAGELFF

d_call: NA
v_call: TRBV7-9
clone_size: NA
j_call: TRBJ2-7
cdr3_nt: TGTGCCAGCAGCTTACTCGCCTACGAGCAGTACTTC
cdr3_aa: CASSLLAYEQYF

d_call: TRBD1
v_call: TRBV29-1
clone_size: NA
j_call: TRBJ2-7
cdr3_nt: TGCAGCGTTGATCGGGGGACAGGGAGTTACGAGCAGTACTTC
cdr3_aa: CSVDRGTGSYEQYF

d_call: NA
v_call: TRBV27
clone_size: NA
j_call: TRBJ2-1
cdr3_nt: TGTGCCAGCAGTTTAGCCCCCTTTAGACGGCCTGGGTGGGATGAGCAGTTCTTC
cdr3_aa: CASSLAPFRRPGWDEQFF

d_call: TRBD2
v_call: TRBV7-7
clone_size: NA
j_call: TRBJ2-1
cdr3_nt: TGTGCTAGCAGCTTAGCTAATAGCGGGGGCCGGGGTGAGCAGTTCTTC
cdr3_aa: CASSLANSGGRGEQFF

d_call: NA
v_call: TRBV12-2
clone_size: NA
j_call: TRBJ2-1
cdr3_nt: TGTGCAAGTCGCTTTTGGGAGCCGCCCGGGACTAGCAGGTACAATGAGCAGTTCTTC
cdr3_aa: CASRFWEPPGTSRYNEQFF

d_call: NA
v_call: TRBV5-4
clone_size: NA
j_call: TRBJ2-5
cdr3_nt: TGTGCCAGCAGCTTGCCACAAGGGGAGACCCAGTACTTC
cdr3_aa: CASSLPQGETQYF

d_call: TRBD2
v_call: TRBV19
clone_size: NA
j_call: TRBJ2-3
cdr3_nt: TGTGCCAGTAGTAAACTAGCGGGACCGACCAACACAGATACGCAGTATTTT
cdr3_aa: CASSKLAGPTNTDTQYF

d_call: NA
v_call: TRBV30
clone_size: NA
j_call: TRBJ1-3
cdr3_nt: TGTGCCTGGAGTGTCCAGGCAAGAAACACCATATATTTT
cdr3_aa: CAWSVQARNTIYF

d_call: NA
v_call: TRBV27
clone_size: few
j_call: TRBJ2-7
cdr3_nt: TGTGCCAGCAGGCGTGGGGGAGGCTTTTACGAGCAGTACTTC
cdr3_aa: CASRRGGGFYEQYF

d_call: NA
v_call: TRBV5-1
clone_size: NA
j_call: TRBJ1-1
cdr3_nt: TGCGCCAGCAGCCAAGGCCCAGACTACCCTGAAGCTTTCTTT
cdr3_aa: CASSQGPDYPEAFF

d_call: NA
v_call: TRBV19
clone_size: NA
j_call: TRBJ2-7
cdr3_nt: TGTGCCAGTAGTCCCTGGACAGCCCGCTCCTACGAGCAGTACTTC
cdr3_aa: CASSPWTARSYEQYF

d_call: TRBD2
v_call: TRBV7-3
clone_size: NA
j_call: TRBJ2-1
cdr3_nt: TGTGCCAGCAGCTTAACGGCACGGACTAGCAGTTTAGAGCAGTTCTTC
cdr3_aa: CASSLTARTSSLEQFF

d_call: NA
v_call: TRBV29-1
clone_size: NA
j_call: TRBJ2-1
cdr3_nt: TGCAGCGGACAGAGTTACAATGAGCAGTTCTTC
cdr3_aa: CSGQSYNEQFF

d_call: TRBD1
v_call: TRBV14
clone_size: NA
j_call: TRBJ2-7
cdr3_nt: TGTGCCAGCTCCGGGGACAGGGAATACGAGCAGTACTTC
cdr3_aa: CASSGDREYEQYF

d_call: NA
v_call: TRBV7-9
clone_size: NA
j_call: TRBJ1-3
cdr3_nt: TGTGCCAGCAGTCACGACAGAGCCTCTGGAAACACCATATATTTT
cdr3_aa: CASSHDRASGNTIYF

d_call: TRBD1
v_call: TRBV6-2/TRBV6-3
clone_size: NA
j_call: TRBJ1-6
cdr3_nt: TGTGCCAGCAGTTTCTTCGGGACAGGGGGCGGATCACCCCTCCACTTT
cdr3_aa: CASSFFGTGGGSPLHF

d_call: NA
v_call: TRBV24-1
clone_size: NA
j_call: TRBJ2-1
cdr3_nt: TGTGCCACCAGTGAGGCGCGGGACGCCTCCTACAATGAGCAGTTCTTC
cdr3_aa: CATSEARDASYNEQFF

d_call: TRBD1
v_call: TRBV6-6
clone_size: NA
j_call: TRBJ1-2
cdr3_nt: TGTGCCAGCAGTTTTACGACAGGGGGCGACTATGGCTACACCTTC
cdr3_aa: CASSFTTGGDYGYTF

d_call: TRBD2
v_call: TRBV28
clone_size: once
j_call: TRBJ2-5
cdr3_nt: TGTGCCTCTACTAGCGGGACCCAAGAGACCCAGTACTTC
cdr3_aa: CASTSGTQETQYF

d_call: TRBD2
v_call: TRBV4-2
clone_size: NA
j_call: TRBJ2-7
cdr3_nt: TGTGCCAGCAGCCAGGCTGGACTAGACCTGTCCTACGAGCAGTACTTC
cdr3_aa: CASSQAGLDLSYEQYF

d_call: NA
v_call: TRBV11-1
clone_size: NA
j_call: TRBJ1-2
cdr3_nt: TGTGCCAGCAGCCCGACAGGTCCGGATGGCTACACCTTC
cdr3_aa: CASSPTGPDGYTF

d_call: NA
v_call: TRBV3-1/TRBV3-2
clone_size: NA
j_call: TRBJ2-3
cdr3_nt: TGTGCCAGCAGCCAAGATCGTTGGACTCCCTATCAAGATACGCAGTATTTT
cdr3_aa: CASSQDRWTPYQDTQYF

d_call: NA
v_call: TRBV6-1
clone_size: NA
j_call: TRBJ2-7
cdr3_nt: TGTGCCAGCAGTGGCTCGGCGGGACAGACTCCCTACGAGCAGTACTTC
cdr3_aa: CASSGSAGQTPYEQYF

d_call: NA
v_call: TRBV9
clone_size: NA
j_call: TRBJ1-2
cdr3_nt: TGTGCCAGCAGCGCCCCCAGCTGGGGGCGATATGGCTACACCTTC
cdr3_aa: CASSAPSWGRYGYTF

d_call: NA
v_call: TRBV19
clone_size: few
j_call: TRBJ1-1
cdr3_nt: TGTGCCAGTAGTCTACAGGAAGGGGACACTGAAGCTTTCTTT
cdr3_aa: CASSLQEGDTEAFF

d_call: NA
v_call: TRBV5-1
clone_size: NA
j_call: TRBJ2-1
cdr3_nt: TGCGCCAGCAGCCGGGCGGCGGTCTCTAGGGAGAATGAGCAGTTCTTC
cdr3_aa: CASSRAAVSRENEQFF

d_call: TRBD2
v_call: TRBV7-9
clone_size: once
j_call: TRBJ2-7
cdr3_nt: TGTGCCAGCGAGGGACTAGCGGGAGCGGGGGCCTACGAGCAGTACTTC
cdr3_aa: CASEGLAGAGAYEQYF